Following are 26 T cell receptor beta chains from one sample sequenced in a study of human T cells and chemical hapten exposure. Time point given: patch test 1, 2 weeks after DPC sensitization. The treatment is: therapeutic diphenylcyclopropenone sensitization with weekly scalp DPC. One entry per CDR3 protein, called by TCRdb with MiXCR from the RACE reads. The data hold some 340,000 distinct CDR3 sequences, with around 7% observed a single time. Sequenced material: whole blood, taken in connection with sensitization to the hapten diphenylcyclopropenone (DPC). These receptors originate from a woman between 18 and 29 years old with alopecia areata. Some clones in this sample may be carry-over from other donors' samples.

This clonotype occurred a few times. DNA for the CDR3: TGTGCCAGCACCGGACAGACCCAAGTGAACACTGAAGCTTTCTTT. Translated: CASTGQTQVNTEAFF. The gene calls are TRBV12-3 or TRBV12-4 and TRBJ1-1; maybe TRBD1 (6 bases). The CDR3 length is 15 residues. Trimming shortened V by 7 bases and J by 0 bases, and 15 bases separated the two germline ends.

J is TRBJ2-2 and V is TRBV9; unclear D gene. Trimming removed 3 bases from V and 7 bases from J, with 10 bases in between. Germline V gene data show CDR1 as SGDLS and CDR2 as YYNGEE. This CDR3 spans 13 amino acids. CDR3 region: CASSGTFGGELFF. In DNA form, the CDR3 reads TGTGCCAGCAGCGGAACGTTTGGCGGGGAGCTGTTTTTT.

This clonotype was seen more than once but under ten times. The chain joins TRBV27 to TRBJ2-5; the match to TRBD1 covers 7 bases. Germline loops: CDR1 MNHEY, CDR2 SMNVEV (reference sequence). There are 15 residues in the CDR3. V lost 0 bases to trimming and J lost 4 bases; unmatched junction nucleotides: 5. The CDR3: CASSLSTGVGETQYF. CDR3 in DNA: TGTGCCAGCAGTTTATCCACAGGGGTCGGAGAGACCCAGTACTTC.

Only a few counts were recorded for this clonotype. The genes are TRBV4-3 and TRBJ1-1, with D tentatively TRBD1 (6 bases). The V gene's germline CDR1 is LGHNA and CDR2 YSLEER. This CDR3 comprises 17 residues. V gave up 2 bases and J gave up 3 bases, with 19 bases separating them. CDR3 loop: CASSQRRGAGIDTEAFF. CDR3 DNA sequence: TGCGCCAGCAGCCAACGCCGGGGGGCAGGTATAGACACTGAAGCTTTCTTT.

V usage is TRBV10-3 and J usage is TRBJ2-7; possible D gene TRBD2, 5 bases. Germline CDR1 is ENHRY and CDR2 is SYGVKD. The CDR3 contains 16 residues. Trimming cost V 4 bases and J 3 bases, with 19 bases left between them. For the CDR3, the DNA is TGTGCCATCAGTGTACTTGCCGGTCGCCGGGACTACGAGCAGTACTTC. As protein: CAISVLAGRRDYEQYF.

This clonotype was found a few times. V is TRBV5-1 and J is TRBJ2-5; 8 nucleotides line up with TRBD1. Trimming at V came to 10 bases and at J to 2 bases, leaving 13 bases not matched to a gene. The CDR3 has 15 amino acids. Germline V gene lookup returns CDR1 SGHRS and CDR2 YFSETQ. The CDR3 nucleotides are TGCGCCGGGGGACAGGCCCGTCCCCCTCAAGAGACCCAGTACTTC. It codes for CAGGQARPPQETQYF.

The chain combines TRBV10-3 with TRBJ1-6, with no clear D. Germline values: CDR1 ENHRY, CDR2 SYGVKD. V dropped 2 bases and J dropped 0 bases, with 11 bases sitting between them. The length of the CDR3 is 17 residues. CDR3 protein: CAISEGPVSSYNSPLHF. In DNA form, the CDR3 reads TGTGCCATCAGTGAGGGTCCAGTCAGCTCCTATAATTCACCCCTCCACTTT.

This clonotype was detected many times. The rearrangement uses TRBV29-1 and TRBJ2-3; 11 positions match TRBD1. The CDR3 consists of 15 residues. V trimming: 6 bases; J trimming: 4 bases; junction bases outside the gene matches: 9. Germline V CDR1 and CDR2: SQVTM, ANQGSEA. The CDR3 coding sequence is TGCAGCGTGCGGGGGACAGGGGGTTTGGCAGATACGCAGTATTTT. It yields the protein CSVRGTGGLADTQYF.

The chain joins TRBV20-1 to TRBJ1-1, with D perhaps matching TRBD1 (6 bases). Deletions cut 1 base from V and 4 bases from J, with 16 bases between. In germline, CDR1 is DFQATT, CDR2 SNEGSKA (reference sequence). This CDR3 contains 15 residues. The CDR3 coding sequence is TGCAGTGCTAGAGGTGCGGGGGGCACGGGCACTGAAGCTTTCTTT. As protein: CSARGAGGTGTEAFF.

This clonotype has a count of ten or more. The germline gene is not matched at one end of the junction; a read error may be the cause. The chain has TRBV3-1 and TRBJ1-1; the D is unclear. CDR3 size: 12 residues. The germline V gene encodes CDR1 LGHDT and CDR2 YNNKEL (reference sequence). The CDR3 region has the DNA TGCGCCAGCAGCCAAGTCGGGACTGAAGCTTTCTTT. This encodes CASSQVGTEAFF.

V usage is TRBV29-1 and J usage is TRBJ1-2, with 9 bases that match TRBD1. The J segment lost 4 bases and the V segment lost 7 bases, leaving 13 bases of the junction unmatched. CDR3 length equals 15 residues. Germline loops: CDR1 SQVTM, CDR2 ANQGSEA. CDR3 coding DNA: TGCAGCGCTCCCAGGGTGGGACAGGGCCCCTATGGCTACACCTTC. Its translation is CSAPRVGQGPYGYTF.

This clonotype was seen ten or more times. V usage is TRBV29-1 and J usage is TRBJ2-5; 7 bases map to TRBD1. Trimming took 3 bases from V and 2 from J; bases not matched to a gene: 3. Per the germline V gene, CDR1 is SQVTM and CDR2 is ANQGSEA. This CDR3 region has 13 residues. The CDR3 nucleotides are TGCAGCGTTGATAGGACAGGTCAAGAGACCCAGTACTTC. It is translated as CSVDRTGQETQYF.

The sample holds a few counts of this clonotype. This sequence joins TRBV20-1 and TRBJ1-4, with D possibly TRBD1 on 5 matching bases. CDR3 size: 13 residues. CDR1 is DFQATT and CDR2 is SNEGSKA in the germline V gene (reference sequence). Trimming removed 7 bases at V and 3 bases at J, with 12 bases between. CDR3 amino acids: CSVTKGANEKLFF. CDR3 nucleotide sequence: TGCAGTGTTACTAAAGGGGCTAATGAAAAACTGTTTTTT.

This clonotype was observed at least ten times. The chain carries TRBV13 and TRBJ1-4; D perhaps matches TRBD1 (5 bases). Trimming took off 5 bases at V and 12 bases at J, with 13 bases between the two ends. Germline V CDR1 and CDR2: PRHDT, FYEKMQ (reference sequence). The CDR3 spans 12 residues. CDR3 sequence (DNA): TGTGCCAGCAGCCCACAGGACGGACAACTGTTTTTT. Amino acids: CASSPQDGQLFF.

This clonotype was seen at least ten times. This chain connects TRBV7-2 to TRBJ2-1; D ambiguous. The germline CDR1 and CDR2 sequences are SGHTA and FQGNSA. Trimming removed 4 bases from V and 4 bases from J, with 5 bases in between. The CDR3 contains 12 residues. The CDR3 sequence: CASSYRYNEQFF. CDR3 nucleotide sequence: TGTGCCAGCAGCTACAGATACAATGAGCAGTTCTTC.

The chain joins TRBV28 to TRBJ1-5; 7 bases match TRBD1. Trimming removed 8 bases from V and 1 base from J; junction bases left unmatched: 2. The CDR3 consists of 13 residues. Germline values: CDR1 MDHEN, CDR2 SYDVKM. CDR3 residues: CASQTGSNQPQHF. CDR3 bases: TGTGCCAGCCAGACAGGGAGCAATCAGCCCCAGCATTTT.

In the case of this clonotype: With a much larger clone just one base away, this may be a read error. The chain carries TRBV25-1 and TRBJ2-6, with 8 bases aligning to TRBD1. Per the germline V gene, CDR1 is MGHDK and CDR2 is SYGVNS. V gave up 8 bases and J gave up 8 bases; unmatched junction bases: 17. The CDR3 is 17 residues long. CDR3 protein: CASALGTGLGRTNVLTF. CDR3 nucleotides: TGTGCCAGCGCACTCGGGACAGGCCTCGGTCGGACCAACGTCCTGACTTTC.

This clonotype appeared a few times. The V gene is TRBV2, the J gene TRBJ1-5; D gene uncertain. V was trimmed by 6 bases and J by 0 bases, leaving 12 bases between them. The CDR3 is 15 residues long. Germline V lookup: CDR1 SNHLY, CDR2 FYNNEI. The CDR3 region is CASRRAADSNQPQHF. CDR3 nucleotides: TGTGCCAGCAGACGAGCAGCAGATAGCAATCAGCCCCAGCATTTT.

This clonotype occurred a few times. The CDR3 DNA reads TGTGCCAGCGCCCCCAGGGGTCCCTATAATTCACCCCTCCACTTT. Amino acids: CASAPRGPYNSPLHF. The rearrangement uses TRBV27 and TRBJ1-6, with D possibly TRBD1 on 6 matching bases. The V end lost 8 bases, the J end lost 2 bases, and 13 bases lay between the germline ends. CDR1 is MNHEY, CDR2 SMNVEV, per germline (reference sequence). This CDR3 is 15 amino acids long.

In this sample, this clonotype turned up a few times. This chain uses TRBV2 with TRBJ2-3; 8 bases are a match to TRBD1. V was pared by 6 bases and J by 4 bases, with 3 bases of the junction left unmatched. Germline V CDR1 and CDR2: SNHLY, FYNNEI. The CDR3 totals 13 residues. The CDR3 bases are TGTGCCAGCAGGGGACAGGATGCAGATACGCAGTATTTT. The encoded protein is CASRGQDADTQYF.

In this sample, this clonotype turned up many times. In nucleotides, the CDR3 is TGTGCCAGCAGCTCCGGACAGAAGTTAAGGTTGAATGAGCAGTTCTTC. This translates into CASSSGQKLRLNEQFF. The gene calls are TRBV7-2 and TRBJ2-1; possible D gene TRBD1, 6 bases. The V and J ends lost 4 bases and 7 bases respectively, with 20 bases between them. The CDR3 consists of 16 residues. Germline CDR1 and CDR2: SGHTA and FQGNSA.

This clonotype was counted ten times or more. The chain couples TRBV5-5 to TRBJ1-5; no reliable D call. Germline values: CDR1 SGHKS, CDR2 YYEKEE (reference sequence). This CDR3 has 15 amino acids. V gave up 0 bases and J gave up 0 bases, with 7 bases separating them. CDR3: CASSLGGDSNQPQHF. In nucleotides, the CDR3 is TGTGCCAGCAGCTTGGGCGGGGATAGCAATCAGCCCCAGCATTTT.

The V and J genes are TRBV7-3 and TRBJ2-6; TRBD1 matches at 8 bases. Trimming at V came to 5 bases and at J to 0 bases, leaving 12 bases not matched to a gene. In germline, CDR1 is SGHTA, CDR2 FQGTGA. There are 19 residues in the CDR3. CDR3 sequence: CASSPKGQALFSGANVLTF. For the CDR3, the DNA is TGTGCCAGCAGCCCGAAGGGACAGGCGCTGTTCTCTGGGGCCAACGTCCTGACTTTC.

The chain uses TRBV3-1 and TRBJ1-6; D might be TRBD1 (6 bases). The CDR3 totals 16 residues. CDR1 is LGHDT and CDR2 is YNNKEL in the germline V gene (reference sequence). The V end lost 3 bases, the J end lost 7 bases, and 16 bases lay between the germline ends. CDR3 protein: CASSHLTGGGNSPLHF. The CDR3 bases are TGTGCCAGCAGCCATTTGACGGGGGGCGGGAATTCACCCCTCCACTTT.

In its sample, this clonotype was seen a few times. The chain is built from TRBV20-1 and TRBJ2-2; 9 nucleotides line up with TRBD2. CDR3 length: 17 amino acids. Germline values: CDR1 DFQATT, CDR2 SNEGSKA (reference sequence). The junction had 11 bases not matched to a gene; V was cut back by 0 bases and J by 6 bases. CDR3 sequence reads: CSARDHQFERGAGELFF. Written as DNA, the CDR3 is TGCAGTGCTAGAGACCATCAGTTCGAGCGGGGGGCCGGGGAGCTGTTTTTT.

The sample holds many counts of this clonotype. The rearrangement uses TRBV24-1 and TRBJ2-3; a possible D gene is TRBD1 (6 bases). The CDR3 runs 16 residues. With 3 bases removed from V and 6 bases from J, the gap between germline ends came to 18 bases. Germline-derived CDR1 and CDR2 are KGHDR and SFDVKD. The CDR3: CATSDAAARGLDTQYF. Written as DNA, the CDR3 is TGTGCCACCAGTGATGCCGCTGCAAGGGGGTTGGATACGCAGTATTTT.